The rows below give T cell receptor beta chains drawn from one sample of a study of T cell repertoires in cytomegalovirus infection. Using its own MiXCR run on the reads, TCRdb lists one record per CDR3 protein. The repertoire holds 450,000 to 550,000 distinct CDR3 sequences, with about 15% as singletons. The sample consisted of CD8+ T cells from PBMCs. The receptors were gathered from a human donor in good health (CMV status not recorded). Some clones in this sample may be carry-over from other donors' samples. Both conserved end residues are part of each CDR3. The D gene is left open where the match is weak. Where a row states a size, it is once, few, many or the class of an expanded clone; other rows omit it.

TRBV24-1,TRBJ2-3,-,-,TGTGCCACCAGCCCTAAGACTAGGTACGACCCAGATACGCAGTATTTT,CATSPKTRYDPDTQYF
TRBV5-5,TRBJ1-5,many,-,TGTGCCAGCAGCTCCGCGCGTGGGGGTCGGCAGCCCCAGCATTTT,CASSSARGGRQPQHF
TRBV4-1,TRBJ1-2,few,TRBD1,TGCGCCAGCAGCCAAGTCCGGGACAGGGTGGATGGCTACACCTTC,CASSQVRDRVDGYTF
TRBV29-1,TRBJ2-3,once,-,TGCAGCGTTGTAGCAGGACACTCGACTAGCACAGATACGCAGTATTTT,CSVVAGHSTSTDTQYF
TRBV6-5,TRBJ1-2,-,TRBD1,TGTGCCAGCAGTTACCAGGGGGCGCATGGCTACACCTTC,CASSYQGAHGYTF
TRBV29-1,TRBJ2-7,once,-,TGCAGCGTGGGGACGGAGACATACTACGAGCAGTACTTC,CSVGTETYYEQYF
TRBV6-1,TRBJ2-1,-,TRBD2,TGTGCCAGCAGGATCCGGGCACTAGCGGGGGGCGAAAATGAGCAGTTCTTC,CASRIRALAGGENEQFF
TRBV7-6,TRBJ1-4,-,-,TGTGCCAGCAGCCCCAGACCGTTTGAAAAACTGTTTTTT,CASSPRPFEKLFF
TRBV6-6,TRBJ1-5,few,TRBD1,TGTGCCAGCAGCCTAGACAGGGCCCAGCCCCAGCATTTT,CASSLDRAQPQHF
TRBV11-2,TRBJ1-5,-,-,TGTGCCAGCAGCTTAGACAGCCACGATCAGCCCCAGCAGTTT,CASSLDSHDQPQQF
TRBV12-3/TRBV12-4,TRBJ1-5,-,TRBD1,TGTGCCAGCAGTCCCGCTACAGGGACAGATCAGCCCCAGCATTTT,CASSPATGTDQPQHF
TRBV6-2/TRBV6-3,TRBJ2-1,-,TRBD2,TGTGCCAGCAGTTACCCGCCGGTTAGCGGGGACGCAAACTACAATGAGCAGTTCTTC,CASSYPPVSGDANYNEQFF
TRBV27,TRBJ2-7,-,TRBD1,TGTGCCAGCAGGCCTTCGGGACAGGGCGGCGAGCAGTACTTC,CASRPSGQGGEQYF
TRBV27,TRBJ1-1,-,-,TGTGCCAGCTCTAAGGCAGGCATGAACACTGAAGCTTTCTTT,CASSKAGMNTEAFF
TRBV9,TRBJ2-6,-,TRBD1,TGTGCCAGCAGCGTAAGCCGGGACAGGGAAAGGTCTGGGGCCAACGTCGTGACTTTC,CASSVSRDRERSGANVVTF
TRBV19,TRBJ2-7,many,-,TGTGCCAGTAGCGCCCCAGGGAGACTCTACGAGCAGTACTTC,CASSAPGRLYEQYF
TRBV7-7,TRBJ1-1,many,-,TGTGCCAGCAGCTGGAGTATGAACACTGAAGCTTTCTTT,CASSWSMNTEAFF
TRBV7-9,TRBJ2-7,many,-,TGTGCCAGCAGCTTAAGGGACACCTCCTACGAGCAGTACTTC,CASSLRDTSYEQYF
TRBV5-1,TRBJ2-1,-,TRBD2,TGCGCCAGCAGCCCTAGCGGGGACGAGGATGAGCAGTTCTTC,CASSPSGDEDEQFF
TRBV19,TRBJ1-5,many,-,TGTGCCAGTAGTCAAAGAGAAGGGTATACGGCATATAGCAATCAGCCCCAGCATTTT,CASSQREGYTAYSNQPQHF
TRBV4-1,TRBJ1-5,many,-,TGCGCCAGCAGCCAAGATAGCCCCTCAGTGGCTCAGCCCCAGCATTTT,CASSQDSPSVAQPQHF
TRBV6-6,TRBJ2-2,many,TRBD2,TGTGCCAGCAGCGGACTAGCTGAAAACACCGGGGAGCTGTTTTTT,CASSGLAENTGELFF
TRBV4-1,TRBJ2-2,-,-,TGCGCCAGCAGCGGGGTCTCCGGGGAGCTGTTTTTT,CASSGVSGELFF
TRBV7-9,TRBJ1-2,many,-,TGTGCCAGCAGCTTAGTGCAGGTCTATGGCTACACCTTC,CASSLVQVYGYTF
TRBV11-1,TRBJ2-1,few,-,TGTGCCAGCAGCTCAGGTCCAGCTACCCCTCTTTTTGGCAATGAGCAGTTCTTC,CASSSGPATPLFGNEQFF
TRBV7-9,TRBJ1-2,many,-,TGTGCCAGCAGCTTCCTTTATGGCTACACCTTC,CASSFLYGYTF
TRBV7-8,TRBJ2-5,many,TRBD2,TGTGCCAGCAGCTTAGTGAGACTAGCGGCCGAGACCCAGTACTTC,CASSLVRLAAETQYF
TRBV27,TRBJ1-3,many,-,TGTGCCAGCAGTTTATCGAATCCCAGGGCGGCTGGAAACACCATATATTTT,CASSLSNPRAAGNTIYF
TRBV27,TRBJ1-5,-,-,TGTGCCAGCAGTTTGTTGGGGGAACTTAGCAATCAGCCCCAGCATTTT,CASSLLGELSNQPQHF
TRBV27,TRBJ1-5,many,TRBD1,TGTGCCAGCAGTTCCGGGACAGGGGGCGATCTCAATCAGCCCCAGCATTTT,CASSSGTGGDLNQPQHF
TRBV7-9,TRBJ1-2,few,-,TGTGCCAGCAGCTTACCGGACGACAAAGCTAACTATGGCTACACCTTC,CASSLPDDKANYGYTF
TRBV15,TRBJ2-5,-,-,TGTGCCACCAGCGGCGGACAGCCGCAAGAGACCCAGTACTTC,CATSGGQPQETQYF
TRBV12-3/TRBV12-4,TRBJ2-1,many,-,TGTGCCAGCAAGCCAGGGGCTCAGCTCAATGAGCAGTTCTTC,CASKPGAQLNEQFF
TRBV4-1,TRBJ1-6,many,TRBD1,TGCGCCAGCAGCTTCGGACAGGAAGCTAATTCACCCCTCCACTTT,CASSFGQEANSPLHF
TRBV20-1,TRBJ2-1,many,TRBD2,TGCAGTGCTAGTGGGTCAACTAGCGGGAGAGGGGAGCAGTTCTTC,CSASGSTSGRGEQFF
TRBV12-3/TRBV12-4,TRBJ1-5,many,-,TGTGCCAGCAGCCCTACTTCGGGGTCGCCCCAGCATTTT,CASSPTSGSPQHF
TRBV4-1,TRBJ2-1,-,-,TGCGCCAGCAGCCAGGGTCCGTTCCGGGTACGGGACTACAATGAGCAGTTCTTC,CASSQGPFRVRDYNEQFF
TRBV27,TRBJ2-7,-,TRBD2,TGTGCCAGCAGTTTTTCAGGGACTAGCCCCTACGAGCAGTACTTC,CASSFSGTSPYEQYF
TRBV5-6,TRBJ1-5,few,-,TGTGCCAGCAGCTTGGCCAATGGGGCGGTCAATCAGCCCCAGCATTTT,CASSLANGAVNQPQHF
TRBV5-1,TRBJ2-7,-,-,TGCGCCAGCAGCTTGGAGAGGGGTTCGAACTACGAGCAGTACTTC,CASSLERGSNYEQYF
TRBV5-5,TRBJ2-1,few,-,TGTGCCAGCAGCTCCTCTCTAGCCGGGGTTCGGGATGAGCAGTTCTTC,CASSSSLAGVRDEQFF
TRBV19,TRBJ1-6,few,TRBD1,TGTGCCAGTAGTCCGATGGACAGGGTTCCGAATTCACCCCTCCACTTT,CASSPMDRVPNSPLHF